The rows below give T cell receptor beta chains drawn from one sample of a study of blood T cell repertoires in COVID-19. Only in-frame clones appear in the TCRdb table, and some are missing; sequencing was by immunoSEQ multiplex PCR. The data hold around 700,000 clones, with about nine tenths observed a single time. The source material was peripheral blood. The receptor set was obtained from a woman aged 18-30 years with acute or convalescent COVID-19. Each CDR3 is given with its conserved first and last residue. A D gene is named only where the DNA matches it firmly. Clone size, where shown, is once, few, many, or a class for clones that have expanded.

CDR3 length	V gene	D gene	clone size	J gene	CDR3 protein	CDR3 DNA
15	TRBV3-1/TRBV3-2	-	-	TRBJ1-3	CASSPTGLGGNTIYF	TGTGCCAGCAGCCCGACAGGTCTGGGGGGAAACACCATATATTTT
15	TRBV7-9	TRBD1	-	TRBJ1-2	CASSLAGQGPMGYTF	TGTGCCAGCAGCTTAGCGGGACAGGGCCCTATGGGCTACACCTTC
12	TRBV5-1	-	-	TRBJ2-7	CASSPGDKEQYF	TGCGCCAGCAGCCCAGGGGACAAGGAGCAGTACTTC
15	TRBV7-9	-	-	TRBJ1-5	CASSHATGVNQPQHF	TGTGCCAGCAGCCACGCTACAGGAGTCAATCAGCCCCAGCATTTT
15	TRBV6-5	-	-	TRBJ1-1	CASSYQGAMNTEAFF	TGTGCCAGCAGTTACCAAGGGGCCATGAACACTGAAGCTTTCTTT
17	TRBV7-3	TRBD1	-	TRBJ2-2	CASRNPWDSSNTGELFF	TGTGCCAGCAGGAATCCCTGGGACAGTTCGAACACCGGGGAGCTGTTTTTT
14	TRBV6-2/TRBV6-3	-	once	TRBJ1-4	CASSFVGLNEKLFF	TGTGCCAGCAGTTTTGTCGGACTGAATGAAAAACTGTTTTTT
14	TRBV12-5	-	-	TRBJ1-2	CASGSPGTPNGYTF	TGTGCTAGTGGTTCTCCCGGGACTCCGAATGGCTACACCTTC
14	TRBV3-1/TRBV3-2	-	-	TRBJ2-1	CASSRRTVYNEQFF	TGTGCCAGCAGCCGACGGACTGTTTACAATGAGCAGTTCTTC
13	TRBV7-2	-	-	TRBJ1-2	CASSLSGESGYTF	TGTGCCAGCAGCTTATCAGGGGAGAGTGGCTACACCTTC
17	TRBV4-2	TRBD1	once	TRBJ1-2	CASSQPVRQGADYGYTF	TGTGCCAGCAGCCAACCGGTTCGGCAGGGGGCGGACTATGGCTACACCTTC
14	TRBV27	TRBD1	-	TRBJ1-5	CASSLGTGGQPQHF	TGTGCCAGCAGTTTAGGCACAGGGGGCCAGCCCCAGCATTTT
15	TRBV14	TRBD2	-	TRBJ2-1	CASSLVLAGGPEQFF	TGTGCCAGCAGCCTGGTCCTAGCGGGGGGGCCTGAGCAGTTCTTC
17	TRBV6-2/TRBV6-3	TRBD2	-	TRBJ2-7	CASSHATSGGAWYEQYF	TGTGCCAGCAGTCACGCGACTAGCGGGGGGGCCTGGTACGAGCAGTACTTC
14	TRBV27	TRBD1	-	TRBJ2-7	CASSLAAGGYEQYF	TGTGCCAGCAGTTTAGCCGCAGGGGGCTACGAGCAGTACTTC
14	TRBV5-4	-	-	TRBJ1-1	CASSLGVSGTEAFF	TGTGCCAGCAGCTTGGGGGTATCGGGTACTGAAGCTTTCTTT
14	TRBV11-2	TRBD2	few	TRBJ2-3	CASSRRGGTDTQYF	TGTGCCAGCAGCCGCCGGGGGGGCACAGATACGCAGTATTTT
13	TRBV11-3	-	-	TRBJ1-1	CASSRSGDTEAFF	TGTGCCAGCAGCAGATCGGGAGACACTGAAGCTTTCTTT
14	TRBV27	TRBD1	-	TRBJ1-1	CASSYRGGNTEAFF	TGTGCCAGCAGTTACAGGGGCGGGAACACTGAAGCTTTCTTT
16	TRBV19	-	-	TRBJ2-2	CASSMAGSRNTGELFF	TGTGCCAGTAGTATGGCGGGCAGCAGAAACACCGGGGAGCTGTTTTTT
15	TRBV11-2	TRBD1	-	TRBJ1-1	CASSSRGLLNTEAFF	TGTGCCAGCAGCTCCAGGGGGCTATTGAACACTGAAGCTTTCTTT
17	TRBV28	TRBD1	-	TRBJ2-3	CASSLLGTETSTDTQYF	TGTGCCAGCAGTTTATTAGGGACAGAGACTAGCACAGATACGCAGTATTTT
13	TRBV11-2	-	-	TRBJ1-4	CASSEGHPEKLFF	TGTGCCAGCAGCGAGGGACATCCTGAAAAACTGTTTTTT
15	TRBV5-6	-	-	TRBJ1-1	CASSFLRHLNTEAFF	TGTGCCAGCAGCTTTTTGAGACACCTGAACACTGAAGCTTTCTTT
14	TRBV29-1	-	-	TRBJ1-1	CSVEEPLRSTEAFF	TGCAGCGTTGAAGAACCCCTAAGGAGCACTGAAGCTTTCTTT
18	TRBV7-8	-	many	TRBJ2-6	CASSLAFSGASGANVLTF	TGTGCCAGCAGCTTAGCTTTCAGTGGAGCGTCTGGGGCCAACGTCCTGACTTTC
13	TRBV6-5	-	-	TRBJ1-3	CASSRGGVNTIYF	TGTGCCAGCAGTCGGGGGGGGGTAAACACCATATATTTT
14	TRBV11-2	-	-	TRBJ1-2	CASSLPLTSYGYTF	TGTGCCAGCAGCCTCCCACTTACTTCCTATGGCTACACCTTC
14	TRBV30	TRBD1	-	TRBJ1-2	CAWSKGTGPYGYTF	TGTGCCTGGAGTAAAGGGACAGGGCCGTATGGCTACACCTTC
14	TRBV30	TRBD1	-	TRBJ1-2	CAWSGPGQGFGYTF	TGTGCCTGGAGCGGTCCGGGACAGGGGTTTGGCTACACCTTC
17	TRBV11-2	TRBD1	-	TRBJ1-2	CASSGDRGGFGNYGYTF	TGTGCCAGCAGCGGTGACAGGGGAGGTTTCGGGAACTATGGCTACACCTTC
11	TRBV27	TRBD1	-	TRBJ1-1	CASRQGARTFF	TGTGCCAGCAGGCAGGGGGCCCGGACTTTCTTT
13	TRBV24-1	TRBD1	-	TRBJ2-7	CATSGTGGSEQYF	TGTGCCACCAGCGGGACAGGGGGGTCCGAGCAGTACTTC
15	TRBV6-6	-	-	TRBJ2-1	CASSSPTVEYNEQFF	TGTGCCAGCAGTTCCCCGACTGTTGAGTACAATGAGCAGTTCTTC
15	TRBV6-2/TRBV6-3	-	once	TRBJ1-1	CASSRKGERGTEAFF	TGTGCCAGCAGCCGCAAGGGGGAAAGAGGCACTGAAGCTTTCTTT
14	TRBV3-1/TRBV3-2	-	-	TRBJ2-4	CASSLKGAKNIQYF	TGTGCCAGCAGCCTTAAGGGGGCCAAAAACATTCAGTACTTC
12	TRBV6-5	-	-	TRBJ2-7	CASYADSYEQYF	TGTGCCAGCTACGCAGACTCCTACGAGCAGTACTTC
12	TRBV5-1	TRBD1	-	TRBJ1-1	CASSETGTEAFF	TGCGCCAGCAGCGAGACAGGGACTGAAGCTTTCTTT
15	TRBV13	TRBD1	-	TRBJ1-2	CASSSRTGWLGGYTF	TGTGCCAGCAGTTCCAGGACAGGGTGGTTAGGCGGCTACACCTTC
14	TRBV24-1	-	-	TRBJ2-2	CATRGHGPTGELFF	TGTGCCACCCGGGGTCATGGGCCCACCGGGGAGCTGTTTTTT
15	TRBV5-6	-	-	TRBJ1-5	CASSLAARFNQPQHF	TGTGCCAGCAGCTTGGCAGCCAGGTTCAATCAGCCCCAGCATTTT
15	TRBV19	TRBD1	-	TRBJ1-4	CASWAGGITNEKLFF	TGTGCCAGCTGGGCAGGGGGCATAACTAATGAAAAACTGTTTTTT
15	TRBV6-6	TRBD2	-	TRBJ2-1	CASSYTGGKNNEQFF	TGTGCCAGCAGTTATACGGGGGGGAAAAACAATGAGCAGTTCTTC
16	TRBV15	-	-	TRBJ1-3	CATNSRQGITGNTIYF	TGTGCCACCAACTCACGTCAGGGTATAACTGGAAACACCATATATTTT
13	TRBV9	-	-	TRBJ1-1	CASSLSVNTEAFF	TGTGCCAGCAGCCTATCCGTGAACACTGAAGCTTTCTTT
13	TRBV13	TRBD1	-	TRBJ1-2	CASSADRGGGYTF	TGTGCCAGCAGCGCCGACAGGGGTGGGGGCTACACCTTC
15	TRBV5-5	TRBD1	once	TRBJ1-1	CASSRTGGGVAEAFF	TGTGCCAGCAGCCGAACAGGGGGCGGAGTGGCTGAAGCTTTCTTT
15	TRBV5-8	TRBD1	-	TRBJ1-5	CASSLEGQGNQPQHF	TGTGCCAGCAGCCTGGAGGGACAGGGGAATCAGCCCCAGCATTTT
14	TRBV10-2	TRBD2	once	TRBJ2-1	CASRLAGKVGEQFF	TGCGCCAGTCGACTAGCGGGAAAGGTGGGTGAGCAGTTCTTC
13	TRBV5-4	TRBD1	-	TRBJ1-2	CASSLDRGNGYTF	TGTGCCAGCAGCTTGGACAGGGGGAATGGCTACACCTTC
16	TRBV7-9	TRBD2	-	TRBJ2-7	CASSLLLAGGTYEQYF	TGTGCCAGCAGCCTGCTCCTAGCGGGGGGGACCTACGAGCAGTACTTC
14	TRBV10-3	-	-	TRBJ1-1	CAISESEEGTEAFF	TGTGCCATCAGTGAATCCGAAGAGGGCACTGAAGCTTTCTTT
12	TRBV3-1/TRBV3-2	-	-	TRBJ2-3	CASSQQTDTQYF	TGTGCCAGCAGCCAACAAACAGATACGCAGTATTTT
11	TRBV19	-	-	TRBJ2-2	CASSLTGELFF	TGTGCCAGTAGTCTCACCGGGGAGCTGTTTTTT
15	TRBV10-3	-	few	TRBJ2-1	CAISESGSRGAEQFF	TGTGCCATCAGTGAGTCCGGGTCAAGGGGTGCTGAGCAGTTCTTC
15	TRBV27	-	-	TRBJ1-4	CASSLSTGRNEKLFF	TGTGCCAGCAGTTTATCCACAGGGCGAAACGAAAAACTGTTTTTT
14	TRBV24-1	-	-	TRBJ2-1	CATSGINTNNEQLF	TGTGCCACCAGTGGCATAAATACTAACAATGAGCAGCTCTTC
16	TRBV7-9	-	once	TRBJ1-2	CASSLRPEVSNYGYTF	TGTGCCAGCAGCTTACGCCCAGAGGTGTCTAACTATGGCTACACCTTC
15	TRBV7-2	TRBD1	-	TRBJ1-5	CASSYWTGYNQPQHF	TGTGCCAGCAGCTACTGGACAGGGTACAATCAGCCCCAGCATTTT
14	TRBV14	TRBD2	-	TRBJ2-5	CASSLAGTRGTQYF	TGTGCCAGCAGCCTTGCCGGGACTAGAGGGACCCAGTACTTC